Listed here are 8 T cell receptor beta chains from one sample, sequenced in a study of blood T cell repertoires in COVID-19. Sequencing was performed with immunoSEQ multiplex PCR; in TCRdb, only in-frame clones are kept and a portion is missing. The table shows around 250,000 clones, with about 87% occurring only once. The sequenced material came from PBMCs or T cells enriched from blood (not recorded which). Receptor source: a man between 45 and 60 years old who had been exposed to COVID-19.

The chain couples TRBV11-2 to TRBJ1-1; D not resolved. The V gene's germline CDR1 is SGHAT and CDR2 FQNNGV. V lost 3 bases to trimming and J lost 10 bases, with 12 bases between them. This CDR3 comprises 12 residues. The CDR3 bases are TGTGCCAGCAGCTTCTCCGATACGGGAGCTTTCTTT. Residues: CASSFSDTGAFF. The full variable domain, completed using reference TRBV11-2 and TRBJ1-1, is EAGVAQSPRYKIIEKRQSVAFWCNPISGHATLYWYQQILGQGPKLLIQFQNNGVVDDSQLPKDRFSAERLKGVDSTLKIQPAKLEDSAVYLCASSFSDTGAFFGQGTRLTVV.

The chain carries TRBV10-3 and TRBJ2-7, with 11 nucleotides matching TRBD2. V shed 5 bases and J 3 bases; nucleotides not matched to a gene: 6. Per germline, CDR1 ENHRY and CDR2 SYGVKD. The CDR3 consists of 15 residues. The CDR3 bases are TGTGCCATCAGTCAAACTAGCGGGAGTGGCTACGAGCAGTACGTC. Protein product: CAISQTSGSGYEQYV.

The chain is built from TRBV11-2 and TRBJ1-3, with 7 bases that match TRBD1. The CDR3 has 15 amino acids. Germline lookup yields CDR1 SGHAT and CDR2 FQNNGV. The V segment lost 1 base and the J segment 3 bases; nucleotides outside the gene matches: 3. This CDR3 is CASSLAGGFGNTIYF. The DNA for the CDR3 is TGTGCCAGCAGCTTAGCAGGGGGGTTTGGAAACACCATATATTTT.

The J gene is TRBJ1-1, the V gene TRBV20-1; D gene unclear. The CDR3 consists of 14 residues. Germline values: CDR1 DFQATT, CDR2 SNEGSKA (reference sequence). The germline V and J ends were trimmed by 3 bases and 4 bases, with 15 bases remaining between them. The CDR3 reads CSASPNIASTEAFF. The CDR3 DNA reads TGCAGTGCTAGTCCTAATATTGCGTCCACTGAAGCTTTCTTT.

The V call is TRBV5-8, the J call TRBJ1-5; D not certain. V was pared by 3 bases and J by 10 bases, with 11 bases between. Germline V gene data show CDR1 as SGHTS and CDR2 as YDEGEE. CDR3 length equals 12 residues. The CDR3 protein is CASSSGWSPQHF. DNA of the CDR3: TGTGCCAGCAGCTCCGGTTGGAGTCCCCAGCATTTT.

This sequence joins TRBV19 and TRBJ1-3; the D is unclear. Trimming removed 4 bases at V and 0 bases at J, with 10 bases between. The CDR3 is made up of 15 amino acids. Per germline, CDR1 LNHDA and CDR2 SQIVND (reference sequence). This CDR3 is CASSTRLSSGNTIYF. CDR3 coding DNA: TGTGCCAGTAGTACTCGACTCAGCTCTGGAAACACCATATATTTT.

CDR3: CASREQGAVRYEQYV. CDR3 nucleotide sequence: TGTGCCAGCAGGGAACAGGGAGCGGTAAGGTACGAGCAGTACGTC. The gene calls are TRBV27 and TRBJ2-7, with D maybe TRBD1 (6 bases). The CDR3 has 15 amino acids. CDR1 is MNHEY and CDR2 is SMNVEV in the germline V gene (reference sequence). V lost 6 bases and J lost 4, with 19 bases in between.

This clone is a singleton in its sample. The chain has TRBV24-1 and TRBJ2-4; 8 positions match TRBD2. V lost 4 bases and J lost 11; bases outside the gene matches: 3. CDR3 size: 12 residues. CDR1 and CDR2 from the germline V gene are KGHDR and SFDVKD. CDR3 protein: CATSDGGDFQYF. CDR3 sequence (DNA): TGTGCCACCAGTGACGGGGGGGACTTTCAGTACTTC.